The 16 T cell receptor beta chains given below trace back to one sample, sequenced in a study of cytotoxic CD8 clonotypes in ibrutinib-treated CLL. The method was immunoSEQ multiplex PCR; TCRdb's version includes in-frame clones alone and lacks a portion of them. The sample shows over 65,000 clones, roughly 77% of them seen only once. The sequencing here drew on PBMCs, taken after 12 months of ibrutinib treatment. The receptor set was obtained from a human donor with chronic lymphocytic leukemia.

CDR3 sequence (DNA): TGTGCCAGCAGGGGGACAGGGACGTCGCCCCTCCACTTT. Translating it yields CASRGTGTSPLHF. This chain connects TRBV14 to TRBJ1-6; 9 positions match TRBD1. Per germline, CDR1 SGHDN and CDR2 FVKESK. The CDR3 extends over 13 amino acids. Trimming cost V 6 bases and J 13 bases; bases outside gene matches: 7.

The V gene is TRBV5-3, the J gene TRBJ1-2; D gene unclear. TRBV5-3 is classed as an ORF, of uncertain function. The V gene lost 1 base and the J gene lost 5 bases, with 15 bases spanning the gap. This CDR3 comprises 15 residues. This chain's CDR3 is CARSLKTAEDYGYTF. Here the CDR3 DNA reads TGTGCCAGAAGCTTGAAAACAGCAGAGGATTATGGCTACACCTTC.

The chain joins TRBV30 to TRBJ2-7; D is tentatively TRBD1 or TRBD2 (5 bases each). The CDR3 is 13 amino acids. The germline V and J ends were trimmed by 4 bases and 3 bases, with 13 bases remaining between them. Germline V gene lookup returns CDR1 GTSNPN and CDR2 SVGIG (reference sequence). The CDR3 here is CAWTPGPNYEQYF. The DNA for the CDR3 is TGTGCCTGGACCCCGGGGCCGAACTACGAGCAGTACTTC.

The V and J genes are TRBV7-2 and TRBJ2-3; 7 nucleotides align to TRBD2. Unmatched junction bases numbered 11, after V lost 0 bases and J lost 5 bases. Germline-derived CDR1 and CDR2 are SGHTA and FQGNSA. The CDR3 extends over 17 amino acids. The CDR3 DNA sequence: TGTGCCAGCAGCTTAGCCGTCTTGCCCCCGGGAGGAGATACGCAGTATTTT. It is translated as CASSLAVLPPGGDTQYF.

The chain has TRBV20-1 and TRBJ2-1, with D hard to call. V lost 2 bases and J lost 9, with 8 bases in between. This CDR3 has 11 residues. CDR1 and CDR2 from the germline V gene are DFQATT and SNEGSKA (reference sequence). CDR3 coding DNA: TGCAGTGCTAGACAGATGGGTGAGCAGTTCTTC. It specifies CSARQMGEQFF.

This chain links TRBV4-3 with TRBJ2-5, with D possibly TRBD1 on 6 matching bases. This CDR3 is 15 amino acids long. Trimming stripped 0 bases from V and 10 bases from J, with 18 bases between. Germline values: CDR1 LGHNA, CDR2 YSLEER. Here the CDR3 reads CASSQDVGDLGGQYF. The DNA for the CDR3 is TGCGCCAGCAGCCAAGATGTGGGGGACCTAGGGGGCCAGTACTTC.

CDR3 coding DNA: TGTGCCAGCAGCCGGGGCTCCTACGAGCAGTACTTC. Protein sequence: CASSRGSYEQYF. V and J are TRBV28 and TRBJ2-7; a weak D match, TRBD2 (5 bases). CDR3 length: 12 residues. With 6 bases removed from V and 0 bases from J, the gap between germline ends came to 6 bases. In germline, CDR1 is MDHEN, CDR2 SYDVKM.

V is TRBV10-3 and J is TRBJ1-6; no clear D gene. The germline V gene encodes CDR1 ENHRY and CDR2 SYGVKD. The CDR3 length is 14 residues. V was clipped by 6 bases and J by 4 bases, with 10 bases between them. DNA of the CDR3: TGTGCCATCAGCCCGGGTGGGTATAATTCACCCCTCCACTTT. The encoded protein is CAISPGGYNSPLHF.

This chain uses TRBV6-5 with TRBJ2-7, with a weak D call TRBD1 (7 bases). From germline, CDR1 is MNHEY and CDR2 SVGAGI. The CDR3 runs to 12 residues. Trimming left V 7 bases short and J 6 bases short, with 13 bases between. Here the CDR3 DNA reads TGTGCCAGCACCAGGGGGGTTGGCGAGCAGTACTTC. Residues: CASTRGVGEQYF.

The J gene is TRBJ2-6, the V gene TRBV7-9; D is undetermined. This CDR3 has 16 residues. V was shortened by 3 bases and J by 0 bases, with 9 bases between the two germline ends. Per the germline V gene, CDR1 is SEHNR and CDR2 is FQNEAQ (reference sequence). As DNA, the CDR3 is TGTGCCAGCAGCTTTGTCAGCTCCTCTGGGGCCAACGTCCTGACTTTC. Its protein is CASSFVSSSGANVLTF. Variable domain in full (rest from reference TRBV7-9 and TRBJ2-6): DTGVSQNPRHKITKRGQNVTFRCDPISEHNRLYWYRQTLGQGPEFLTYFQNEAQLEKSRLLSDRFSAERPKGSFSTLEIQRTEQGDSAMYLCASSFVSSSGANVLTFGAGSRLTVL.

V is TRBV27 and J is TRBJ2-1; D is ambiguous. The CDR3 has 12 residues. The germline V gene has CDR1 MNHEY and CDR2 SMNVEV (reference sequence). Trimming cost V 4 bases and J 10 bases, with 11 bases left between them. As DNA, the CDR3 is TGTGCCAGCAGTTCCACCTGGTTGGAGCAGTTCTTC. Protein: CASSSTWLEQFF.

The chain recombines TRBV30 with TRBJ1-5, with a weak D call TRBD1 (5 bases). The V and J ends lost 3 bases and 4 bases respectively, with 16 bases between them. The CDR3 sequence is 15 residues long. From germline, CDR1 is GTSNPN and CDR2 SVGIG (reference sequence). Here the CDR3 reads CAWSAGGGWNQPQHF. The CDR3 DNA reads TGTGCCTGGAGCGCCGGTGGGGGGTGGAATCAGCCCCAGCATTTT. Filled out from reference TRBV30 and TRBJ1-5, the complete variable domain reads SQTIHQWPATLVQPVGSPLSLECTVEGTSNPNLYWYRQAAGRGLQLLFYSVGIGQISSEVPQNLSASRPQDRQFILSSKKLLLSDSGFYLCAWSAGGGWNQPQHFGDGTRLSIL.

V is TRBV18 and J is TRBJ2-2, with no clear D. With 0 bases removed from V and 0 bases from J, the gap between germline ends came to 11 bases. The CDR3 length is 17 residues. The germline V gene has CDR1 KGHSH and CDR2 LQKENI. The CDR3 here is CASSPPFHLSNTGELFF. The CDR3 bases are TGTGCCAGCTCACCACCGTTTCACCTCTCGAACACCGGGGAGCTGTTTTTT.

CDR3 in amino acids: CASPRGRSYEQYF. The CDR3 coding sequence is TGTGCCAGCCCGCGGGGTCGGTCCTACGAGCAGTACTTC. The V call is TRBV7-3, the J call TRBJ2-7, with a tentative D call TRBD2 (6 bases). Germline CDR1 reads SGHTA; CDR2 reads FQGTGA. CDR3 length equals 13 residues. V gave up 8 bases and J gave up 1 base, with 12 bases separating them.

In this sample, this clone turned up a few times. CDR3 DNA sequence: TGTGCCAGCAGCCCAACGGACAGGGCGCTCGCTGAAGCTTTCTTT. Translating gives CASSPTDRALAEAFF. The genes are TRBV5-4 and TRBJ1-1; TRBD1 matches at 8 bases. The trim removed 4 bases at V and 6 bases at J, leaving 11 bases unmatched. CDR1 is SGHNT and CDR2 is YYREEE in the germline V gene (reference sequence). This CDR3 is 15 amino acids long.

The V gene is TRBV6-1, the J gene TRBJ1-2; D gene ambiguous. The CDR3 extends over 13 amino acids. The V end lost 3 bases, the J end lost 5 bases, and 10 bases lay between the germline ends. Germline CDR1 is MNHNS and CDR2 is SASEGT. CDR3 sequence: CASSEFNPYGYTF. CDR3 nucleotide sequence: TGTGCCAGCAGTGAGTTTAACCCTTATGGCTACACCTTC.